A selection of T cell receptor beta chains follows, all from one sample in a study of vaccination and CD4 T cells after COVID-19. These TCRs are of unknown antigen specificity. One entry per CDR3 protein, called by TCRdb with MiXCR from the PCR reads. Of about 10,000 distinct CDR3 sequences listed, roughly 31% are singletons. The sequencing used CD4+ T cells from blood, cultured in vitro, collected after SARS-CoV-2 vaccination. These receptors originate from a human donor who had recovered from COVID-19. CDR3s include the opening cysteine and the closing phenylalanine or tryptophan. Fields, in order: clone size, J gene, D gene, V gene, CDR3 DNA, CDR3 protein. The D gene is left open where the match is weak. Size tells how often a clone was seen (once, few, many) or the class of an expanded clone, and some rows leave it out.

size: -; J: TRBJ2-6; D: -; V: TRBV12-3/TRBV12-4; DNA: TGTGCCAGCAGTTCGGCAGGGAGGTCCGGGGCCAACGTCCTGACTTTC; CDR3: CASSSAGRSGANVLTF
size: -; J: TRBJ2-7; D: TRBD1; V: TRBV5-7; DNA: TGTGCCAGCAGCGCCCCTGACAGGGGCCTCTACGGGCAGTACTTC; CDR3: CASSAPDRGLYGQYF
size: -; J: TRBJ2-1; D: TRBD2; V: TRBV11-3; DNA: TGTGCCAGCAGCCTGGGGGAGGGCCACTACAATGAGCAGTTCTTC; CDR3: CASSLGEGHYNEQFF
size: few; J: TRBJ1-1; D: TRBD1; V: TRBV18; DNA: TGTGCCAGCTCCAGGACAGGGGACACTGAAGCTTTCTTT; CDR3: CASSRTGDTEAFF
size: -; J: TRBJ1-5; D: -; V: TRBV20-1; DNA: TGCAGTGCTAGGGGTAGGTTGGACAATCAGCCCCAGCATTTT; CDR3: CSARGRLDNQPQHF
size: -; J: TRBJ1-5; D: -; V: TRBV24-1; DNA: TGTGCCACCAGTGATTCGGATCAGCCCCAGCATTTT; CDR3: CATSDSDQPQHF
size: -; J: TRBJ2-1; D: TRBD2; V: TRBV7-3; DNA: TGTGCCAGCAGCTTAATGGCTAGCGGATACAATGAGCAGTTCTTC; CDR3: CASSLMASGYNEQFF
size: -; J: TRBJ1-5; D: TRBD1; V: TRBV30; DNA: TGTGCCTGGGCGCCGACAGGGAGAATTAATCAGCCCCAGCATTTT; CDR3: CAWAPTGRINQPQHF
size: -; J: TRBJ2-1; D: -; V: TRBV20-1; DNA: TGCAGTGCTCCCCTTCGGGAGATTGAGCAGTTCTTC; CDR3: CSAPLREIEQFF
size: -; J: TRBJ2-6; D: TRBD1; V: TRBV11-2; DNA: TGTGCCAGCAGCTTAGTAGTGGTCCCTGGGACAGGCTCTGGGGCCAACGTCCTGACTTTC; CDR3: CASSLVVVPGTGSGANVLTF
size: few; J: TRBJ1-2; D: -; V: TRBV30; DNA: TGTGCCTGGAGCGCTGGAAACGGTATCTATGGCTACACCTTC; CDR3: CAWSAGNGIYGYTF
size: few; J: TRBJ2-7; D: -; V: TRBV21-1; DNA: TGTAGCGGGAGGGAAACGAACTACGAGCAGTACTTC; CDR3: CSGRETNYEQYF
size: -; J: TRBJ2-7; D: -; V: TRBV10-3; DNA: TGTGCCATCACCTCGGACGCAGGCAACGGGTACGAGCAGTACTTC; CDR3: CAITSDAGNGYEQYF
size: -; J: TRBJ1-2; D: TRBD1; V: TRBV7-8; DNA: TGTGCCAGCAGTACGGACAGGGTCAGGGAGTCCTATGGCTACACCTTC; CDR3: CASSTDRVRESYGYTF
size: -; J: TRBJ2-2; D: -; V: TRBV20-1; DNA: TGCAGTGCTAGAGATCTGAAACAGAACACCGGGGAGCTGTTTTTT; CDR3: CSARDLKQNTGELFF
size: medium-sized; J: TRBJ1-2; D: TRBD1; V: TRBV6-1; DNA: TGTGCCAGCAGTGGACGGGACAGACTTAACTATGGCTACACCTTC; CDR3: CASSGRDRLNYGYTF
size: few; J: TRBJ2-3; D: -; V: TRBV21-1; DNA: TGTGCCAGCAGCAAACGGGGACGGAGGGGCTGCACAGATACGCAGTATTTT; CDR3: CASSKRGRRGCTDTQYF
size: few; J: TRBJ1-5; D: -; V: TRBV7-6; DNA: TGTGCCAGCAGCTTAGTCCCCGACGATAGCAATCAGCCCCAGCATTTT; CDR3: CASSLVPDDSNQPQHF
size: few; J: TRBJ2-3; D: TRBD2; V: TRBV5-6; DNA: TGTGCCAGCAGCTTACTAGCGGGAGGGAAAACAGGCACAGATACGCAGTATTTT; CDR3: CASSLLAGGKTGTDTQYF
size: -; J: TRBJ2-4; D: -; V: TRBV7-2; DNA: TGTGCCAGCAGCTTAGTTTTAAACATTCAGTACTTC; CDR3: CASSLVLNIQYF
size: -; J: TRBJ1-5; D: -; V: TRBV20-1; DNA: TGCAGTGCTAGAGACAGGGACAATCAGCCCCAGCATTTT; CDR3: CSARDRDNQPQHF
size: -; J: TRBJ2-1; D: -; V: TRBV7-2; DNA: TGTGCCAGCAGCCTCCGACGGAGTGAGCAGTTCTTC; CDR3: CASSLRRSEQFF
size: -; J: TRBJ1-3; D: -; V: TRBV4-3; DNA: TGCGCCAGCAGTCGGGGAGACACTTCTGGAAACACCATATATTTT; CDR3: CASSRGDTSGNTIYF
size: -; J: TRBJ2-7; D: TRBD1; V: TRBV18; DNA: TGTGCCAGCTCACCCCTAGTCGGGACAGTTTCCTACGAGCAGTACTTC; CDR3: CASSPLVGTVSYEQYF
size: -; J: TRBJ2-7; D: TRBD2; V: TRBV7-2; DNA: TGTGCCAGCAGCTTAGCGGCTAGCGGGACCTACGAGCAGTACTTC; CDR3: CASSLAASGTYEQYF
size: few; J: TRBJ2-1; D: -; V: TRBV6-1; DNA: TGTGCCAGCAGCGGATACTCCTACAATGAGCAGTTCTTC; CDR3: CASSGYSYNEQFF
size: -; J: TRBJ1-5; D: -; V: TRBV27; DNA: TGTGCCAGCAGGGAGGGGGGAAATCAGCCCCAGCATTTT; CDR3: CASREGGNQPQHF
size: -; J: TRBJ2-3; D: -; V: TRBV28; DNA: TGTGCCAGCGATAACGGGGACACCCCCGGAACAGATACGCAGTATTTT; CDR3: CASDNGDTPGTDTQYF
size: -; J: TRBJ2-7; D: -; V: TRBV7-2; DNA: TGTGCCAGCAGCTTGGCAGGGACCGAACGGGGTGAGCAGTACTTC; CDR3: CASSLAGTERGEQYF
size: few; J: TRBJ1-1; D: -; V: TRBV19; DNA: TGTGCCAGTAGCCGAGGGCAGACTCTTGAAGCTTTCTTT; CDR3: CASSRGQTLEAFF
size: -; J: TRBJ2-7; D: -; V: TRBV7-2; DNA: TGTGCCAGCAGCACCCCGTTGGGTAGGGGCCCCTACGAGCAGTACTTC; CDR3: CASSTPLGRGPYEQYF
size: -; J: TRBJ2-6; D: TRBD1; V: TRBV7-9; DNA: TGTGCCAGCAGCTTACGGACAGGGGGCGCTGGGGCCAACGTCCTGACTTTC; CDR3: CASSLRTGGAGANVLTF
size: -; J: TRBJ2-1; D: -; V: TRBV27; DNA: TGTGCCAGCAGATCCTACAATGAGCAGTTCTTC; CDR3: CASRSYNEQFF
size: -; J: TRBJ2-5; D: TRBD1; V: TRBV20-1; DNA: TGCAGTGCTAGGGACAGGGGGCGCGGAGAGACCCAGTACTTC; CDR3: CSARDRGRGETQYF
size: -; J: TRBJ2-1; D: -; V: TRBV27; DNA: TGTGCCAGCAGTACAGGGGCGGGACTAAGCAACAATGAGCAGTTCTTC; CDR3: CASSTGAGLSNNEQFF
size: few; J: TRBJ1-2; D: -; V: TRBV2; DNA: TGTGCCAGCAGTGATAGGGGTCTCTATGGCTACACCTTC; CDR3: CASSDRGLYGYTF
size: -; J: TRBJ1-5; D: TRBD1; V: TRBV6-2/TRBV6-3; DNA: TGTGCCAGCAGAGACAGGGGACAGCCCCAGCATTTT; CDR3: CASRDRGQPQHF
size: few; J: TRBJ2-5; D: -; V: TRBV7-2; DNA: TGTGCCAGCAGCTTAAGCTTCGGAGAGACCCAGTACTTC; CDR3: CASSLSFGETQYF
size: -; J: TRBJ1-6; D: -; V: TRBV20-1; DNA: TGCAGTGCTAGACCCCAGGGTAGGAGCTCCTATAATTCACCCCTCCACTTT; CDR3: CSARPQGRSSYNSPLHF
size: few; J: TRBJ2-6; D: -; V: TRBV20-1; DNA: TGCAGTGCTAGAGGAACAACAGTCTCTGGGGCCAACGTCCTGACTTTC; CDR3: CSARGTTVSGANVLTF
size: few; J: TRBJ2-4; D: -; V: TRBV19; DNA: TGTGCCAGTAGTATAGATCGGTCCAAGTACTTC; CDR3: CASSIDRSKYF
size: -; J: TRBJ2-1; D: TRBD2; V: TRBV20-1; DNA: TGCAGTGCTAGAGGGGCATTGGCGGGAGAGTTTGAGCAGTTCTTC; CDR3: CSARGALAGEFEQFF
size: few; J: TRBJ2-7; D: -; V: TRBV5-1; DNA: TGCGCCAGCAGCTTGGGGCGGGGTAAAGGACAACCATACGAGCAGTACTTC; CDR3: CASSLGRGKGQPYEQYF
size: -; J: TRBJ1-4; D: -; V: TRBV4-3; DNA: TGCGCCAGCAGCCAGTCGGCCACCGGACGTAGAAATGAAAAACCGTTTTTT; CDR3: CASSQSATGRRNEKPFF
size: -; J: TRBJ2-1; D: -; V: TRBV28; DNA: TGTGCCAGCAGTTTGGAGGCAGGGGGCCCGTGGCGGGAGTACAATGAGCAGTTCTTC; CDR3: CASSLEAGGPWREYNEQFF
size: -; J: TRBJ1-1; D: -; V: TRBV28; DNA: TGTGCCAGCAAGGGGAACACTGAAGCTTTCTTT; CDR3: CASKGNTEAFF
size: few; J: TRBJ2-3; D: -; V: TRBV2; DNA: TGTGCCAGCAGCCCCGGGGTGGGGAGCACAGATACGCAGTATTTT; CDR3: CASSPGVGSTDTQYF
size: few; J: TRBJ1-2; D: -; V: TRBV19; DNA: TGTGCCAGTAATCCCAGGCAGGGAGTCCTCTATGGCTACACCTTC; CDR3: CASNPRQGVLYGYTF
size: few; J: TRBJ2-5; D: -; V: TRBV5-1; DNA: TGCGCCAGCAGCTTGACGGCGGGGCAAGAGACCCAGTACTTC; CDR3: CASSLTAGQETQYF
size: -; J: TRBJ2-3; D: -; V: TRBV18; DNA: TGTGCCAGCTCACCCCTCGGGGATACGCAGTATTTT; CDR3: CASSPLGDTQYF
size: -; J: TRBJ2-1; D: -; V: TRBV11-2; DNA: TGTGCCAGCAGCTTAGATAGCGGCTACAATGAGCAGTTCTTC; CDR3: CASSLDSGYNEQFF
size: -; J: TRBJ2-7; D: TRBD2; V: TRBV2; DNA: TGTGCCAGCAGTGAAAGGGCTAGCGGGGACTACGAGCAGTACTTC; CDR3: CASSERASGDYEQYF
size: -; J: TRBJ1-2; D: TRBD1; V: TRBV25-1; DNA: TGTGCCAGCAGTGAATATGGAAAGGGGGCCTTCTATGGCTACACCTTC; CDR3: CASSEYGKGAFYGYTF
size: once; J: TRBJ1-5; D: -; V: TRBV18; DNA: TGTGCCAGCTCACACTATAATCAGCCCCAGCATTTT; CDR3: CASSHYNQPQHF
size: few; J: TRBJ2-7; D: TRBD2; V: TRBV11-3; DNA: TGTGCCAGCAGCTTAGGGTTTGGGACTAGCGGGAGTGGCTACGAGCAGTACTTC; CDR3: CASSLGFGTSGSGYEQYF